A selection of T cell receptor beta chains follows, all from one sample in a study of T cells of healthy individuals. TCRdb reanalysed the 5' RACE reads using MiXCR and keeps one entry per CDR3 protein. The sample carries 45,000 to 60,000 distinct CDR3 sequences, around 15% recorded once. These receptors were collected from a human donor in good health. CDR3s leave out the opening cysteine and the closing phenylalanine or tryptophan.

v_call,j_call,cdr3_aa
TRBV27,TRBJ2-3,ASRTGGSTDTQY
TRBV19,TRBJ2-1,ASSFRPGGSYNEQF
TRBV5-1,TRBJ1-1,ASSFVSGHLNTEAF
TRBV20-1,TRBJ1-2,SWAGEGPYGYT
TRBV7-9,TRBJ2-5,ASRATRGGSGGTQY
TRBV6-2/TRBV6-3,TRBJ1-1,ASSYSRAEAF
TRBV30,TRBJ2-7,AGARPPRTYEQY
TRBV19,TRBJ1-5,ASWPENGKPQH
TRBV10-3,TRBJ1-1,AISQGGTEAF
TRBV11-2,TRBJ2-7,ASSTPRGRAPHEQY
TRBV4-1,TRBJ2-3,ASSQLTGPDTQY
TRBV7-6,TRBJ2-3,ASSTQGATTDTQY
TRBV7-2,TRBJ2-3,ASSLDWATDTQY
TRBV6-4,TRBJ2-3,ASGAGHTDTQY
TRBV7-2,TRBJ2-1,ASSLELVSEQF
TRBV12-3/TRBV12-4,TRBJ1-1,ASRRQGVYTEAF
TRBV4-1,TRBJ2-1,ASSQEAGSRYNEQF
TRBV12-3/TRBV12-4,TRBJ2-1,ASSLGPLKSSYNEQF
TRBV5-4,TRBJ2-2,ASSRGGTGRSTGELF
TRBV9,TRBJ2-1,ASSFQGISYNEQF
TRBV4-3,TRBJ2-7,ASSQASGTASYEQY
TRBV7-9,TRBJ1-1,ASSLSRAANTEAF
TRBV9,TRBJ1-1,ASSVSQDVNTEAF
TRBV20-1,TRBJ2-1,SASATFVANEQF
TRBV11-3,TRBJ2-5,ASSPGQGIVEKETQY